This T cell receptor beta chain stems from a study of vaccination effects on CD4 cells after COVID-19. Study observations and caveats: Marked clonal contraction of both clone types appeared late after vaccination.

The assay was immunoSEQ multiplex PCR, and TCRdb's table has in-frame clones only and misses some. The data contain tens of thousands of clones, 73% of them singletons. Trimming removed 5 bases at V and 5 bases at J, with 12 bases between. The CDR3 consists of 14 residues. Germline V gene data show CDR1 as SNHLY and CDR2 as FYNNEI. When ten to eleven days of culture had elapsed, CD4+ T cells were isolated. As concerns this clone: Its antigen is not known.

Here the sequenced sample was CD4+ T cells from PBMCs cultured without peptide, taken before COVID-19 vaccination. This chain joins TRBV2 and TRBJ2-2, with D maybe TRBD1 (6 bases). The sequence derives from a human donor who received a COVID-19 vaccine. The CDR3 spells CASSPTGGTGELFF. CDR3 DNA: TGTGCCAGCAGTCCGACAGGAGGAACCGGGGAGCTGTTTTTT.